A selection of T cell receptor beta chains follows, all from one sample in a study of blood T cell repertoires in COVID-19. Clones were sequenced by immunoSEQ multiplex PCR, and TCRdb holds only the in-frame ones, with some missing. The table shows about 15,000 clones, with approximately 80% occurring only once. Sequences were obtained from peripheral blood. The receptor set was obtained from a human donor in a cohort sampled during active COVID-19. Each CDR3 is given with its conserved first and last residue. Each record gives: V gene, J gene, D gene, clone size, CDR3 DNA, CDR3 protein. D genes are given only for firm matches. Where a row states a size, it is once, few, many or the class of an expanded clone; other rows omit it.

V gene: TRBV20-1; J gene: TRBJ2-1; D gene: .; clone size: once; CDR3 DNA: TGCAGTGCTAGTTTGCCAGGGGTATCTAGGGATGAGCAGTTCTTC; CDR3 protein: CSASLPGVSRDEQFF
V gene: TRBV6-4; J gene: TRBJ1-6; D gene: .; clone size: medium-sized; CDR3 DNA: TGTGCCAGCAAATCAGGGCTCAATTCACCCCTCCACTTT; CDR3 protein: CASKSGLNSPLHF
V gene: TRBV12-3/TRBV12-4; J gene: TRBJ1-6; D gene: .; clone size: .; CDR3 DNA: TGTGCCAGCAGTTTGGAGGTCGGAACCCTCCACTTT; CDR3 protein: CASSLEVGTLHF
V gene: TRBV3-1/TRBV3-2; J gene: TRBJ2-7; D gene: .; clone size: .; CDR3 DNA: TGTGCCAGCAGCCATAACCGGGACATCAACCCGGAGCAGTACTTC; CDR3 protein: CASSHNRDINPEQYF
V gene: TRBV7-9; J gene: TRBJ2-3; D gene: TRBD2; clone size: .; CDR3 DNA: TGTGCCAGCAGCCTACCTCCGGGACTAGCGGGACCAGATACGCAGTATTTT; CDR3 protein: CASSLPPGLAGPDTQYF
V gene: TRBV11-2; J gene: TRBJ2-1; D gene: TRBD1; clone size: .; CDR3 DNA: TGTGCCAGCAGCCCTACGACCGGGACAGCCTACAATGAGCAGTTCTTC; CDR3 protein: CASSPTTGTAYNEQFF
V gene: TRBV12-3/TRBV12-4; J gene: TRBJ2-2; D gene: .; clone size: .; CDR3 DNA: TGTGCCAGCACCCTTTTTGACACCGGGGAGCTGTTTTTT; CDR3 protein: CASTLFDTGELFF
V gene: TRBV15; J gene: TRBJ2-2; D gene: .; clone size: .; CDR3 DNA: TGTGCCACCAGCAGAGCCCCCAGGGGCCGATGGGGGGAGCTGTTTTTT; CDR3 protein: CATSRAPRGRWGELFF
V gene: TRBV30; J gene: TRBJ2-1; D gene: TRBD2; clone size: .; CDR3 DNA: TGTGCCTGGATTGGCGGGGGGAACAATGAGCAGTTCTTC; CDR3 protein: CAWIGGGNNEQFF
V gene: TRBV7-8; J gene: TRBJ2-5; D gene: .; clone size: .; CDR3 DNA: TGTGCCAGCAGCTCTCGACTTGGCCAAGAGACCCAGTACTTC; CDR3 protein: CASSSRLGQETQYF
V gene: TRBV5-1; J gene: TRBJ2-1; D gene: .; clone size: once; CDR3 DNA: TGCGCCAGCAGCTTGGTTGGGGGCGAGCAGTTCTTC; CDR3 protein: CASSLVGGEQFF
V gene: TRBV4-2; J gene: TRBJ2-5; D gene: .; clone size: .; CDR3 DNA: TGTGCCAGCAGCCAAGGTTCTAGTCTTGAGACCCAGTACTTC; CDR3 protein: CASSQGSSLETQYF
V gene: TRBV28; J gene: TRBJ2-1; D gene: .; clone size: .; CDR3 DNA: TGTGCCAGCAGTTTGCTTGGCGGCGTCTCCTACAATGAGCAGTTCTTC; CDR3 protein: CASSLLGGVSYNEQFF
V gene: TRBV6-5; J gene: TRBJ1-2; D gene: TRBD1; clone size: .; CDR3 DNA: TGTGCCACCGCGATGACAGGGAATGGCTACACCTTC; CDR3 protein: CATAMTGNGYTF
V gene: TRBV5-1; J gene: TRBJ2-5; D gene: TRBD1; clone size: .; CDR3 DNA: TGCGCCAGCAGCTTGGGGGGACAGGGGGCACTTCAGACCCAGTACTTC; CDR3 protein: CASSLGGQGALQTQYF
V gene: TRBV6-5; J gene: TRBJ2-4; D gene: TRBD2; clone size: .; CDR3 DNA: TGTGCCAGCAGGGACCCCGGGAGGGCCAAAAACATTCAGTACTTC; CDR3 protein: CASRDPGRAKNIQYF
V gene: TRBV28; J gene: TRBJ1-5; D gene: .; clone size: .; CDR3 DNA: TGTGCCTCCAACACCGGGACAAGCAATCAGCCCCAGCATTTT; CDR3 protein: CASNTGTSNQPQHF
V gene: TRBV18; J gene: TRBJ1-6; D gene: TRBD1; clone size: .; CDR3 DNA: TGTGCCAGCTCATCCGGACAGGGGTGGGCACCCCTCCACTTT; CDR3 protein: CASSSGQGWAPLHF
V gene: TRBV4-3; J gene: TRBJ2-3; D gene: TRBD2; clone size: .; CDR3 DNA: TGCGCCAGCAGCCAAGAGGCTAGCGGGCTCAGCACAGATACGCAGTATTTT; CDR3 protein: CASSQEASGLSTDTQYF
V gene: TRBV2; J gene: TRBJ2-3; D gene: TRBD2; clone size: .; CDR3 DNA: TGTGCCAGCGGCGGGGGATCAGATACGCAGTATTTT; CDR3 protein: CASGGGSDTQYF
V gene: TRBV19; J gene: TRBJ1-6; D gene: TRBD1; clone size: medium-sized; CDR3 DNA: TGTGCCAGTAGTTTTCGGACAGGGGGGGATTCACCCCTCCACTTT; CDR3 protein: CASSFRTGGDSPLHF
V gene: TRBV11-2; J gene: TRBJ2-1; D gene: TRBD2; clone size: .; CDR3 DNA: TGTGCCAGCAGCTTTTCGGCTAGCGGATACTCCTACAATGAGCAGTTCTTC; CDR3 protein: CASSFSASGYSYNEQFF
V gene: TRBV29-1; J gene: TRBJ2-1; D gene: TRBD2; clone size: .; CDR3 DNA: TGCAGCGCGGGACTAGCGGGACTTAGCTCCTACAATGAGCAGTTCTTC; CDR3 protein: CSAGLAGLSSYNEQFF
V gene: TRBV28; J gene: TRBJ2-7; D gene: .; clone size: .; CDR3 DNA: TGTGCCAGCTTATACGGCTACGAGCAGTACTTC; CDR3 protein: CASLYGYEQYF
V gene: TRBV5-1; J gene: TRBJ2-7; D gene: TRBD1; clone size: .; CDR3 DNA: TGCGCCAGCAAGATCGGGACAGGGGCGAACGCCTACGAGCAGTACTTC; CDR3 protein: CASKIGTGANAYEQYF
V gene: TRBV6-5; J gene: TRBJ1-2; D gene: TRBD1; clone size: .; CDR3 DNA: TGTGCCAGCAAGCCAGGGGGAGGCTATGGCTACACCTTC; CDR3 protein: CASKPGGGYGYTF
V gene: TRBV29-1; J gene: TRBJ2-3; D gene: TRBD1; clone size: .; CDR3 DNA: TGCAGCGCGCCGACAGGGGGCACAGATACGCAGTATTTT; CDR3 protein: CSAPTGGTDTQYF
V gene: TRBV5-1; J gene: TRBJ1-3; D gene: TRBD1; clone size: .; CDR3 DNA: TGCGCCAGCAGGACGGACAGGTCTGGAAACACCATATATTTT; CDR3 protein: CASRTDRSGNTIYF
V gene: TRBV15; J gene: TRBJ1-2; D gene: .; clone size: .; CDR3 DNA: TGTGCCACCAGCAGAGATTGGGGGGATGGCTACACCTTC; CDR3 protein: CATSRDWGDGYTF
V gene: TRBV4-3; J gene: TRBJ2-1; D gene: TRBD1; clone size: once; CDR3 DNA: TGCGCCAGCAGCCAGACACCGACAGGGGGCTATAATGAGCAGTTCTTC; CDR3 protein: CASSQTPTGGYNEQFF
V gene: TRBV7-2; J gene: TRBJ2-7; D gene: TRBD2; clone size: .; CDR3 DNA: TGTGCCAGCAGCTTAAGGCATCTAGCGGACTACGAGCAGTACTTC; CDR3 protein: CASSLRHLADYEQYF
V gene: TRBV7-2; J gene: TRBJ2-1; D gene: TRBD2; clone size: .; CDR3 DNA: TGTGCCAGCAGCTTAGGCGGGGGGGTCGGTGAGCAGTTCTTC; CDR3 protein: CASSLGGGVGEQFF
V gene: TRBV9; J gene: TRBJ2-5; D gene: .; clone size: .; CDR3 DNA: TGTGCCAGCAGCGTAGTGCCAGGGGTCGAGACCCAGTACTTC; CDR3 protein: CASSVVPGVETQYF
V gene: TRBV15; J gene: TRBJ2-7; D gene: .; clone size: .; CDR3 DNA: TGTGCCACCAGCAGAGGAGGGGGGGCGTCCTACGAGCAGTACTTC; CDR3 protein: CATSRGGGASYEQYF
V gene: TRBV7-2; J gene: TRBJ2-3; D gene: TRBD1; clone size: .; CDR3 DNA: TGTGCCAGCAGCCCCGACAGGGGAGTCCCAGATACGCAGTATTTT; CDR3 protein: CASSPDRGVPDTQYF
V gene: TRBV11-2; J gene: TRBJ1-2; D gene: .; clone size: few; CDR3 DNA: TGTGCCAGCAGCTTAGAGGGGGGGAGATCACCCTATGGCTACACCTTC; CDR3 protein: CASSLEGGRSPYGYTF
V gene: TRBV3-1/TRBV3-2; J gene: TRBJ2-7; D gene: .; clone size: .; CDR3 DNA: TGTGCCAGCAGCCAAGGGGGCCACGAGCAGTACTTC; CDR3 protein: CASSQGGHEQYF
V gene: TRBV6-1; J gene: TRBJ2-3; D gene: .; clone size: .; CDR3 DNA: TGTGCCAGCAGTGAAAGTCTAAACACAGATACGCAGTATTTT; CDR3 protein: CASSESLNTDTQYF
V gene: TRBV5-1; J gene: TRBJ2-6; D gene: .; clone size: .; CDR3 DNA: TGCGCCAGCAGCAGGGAGGCAGGGGCCAACGTCCTGACTTTC; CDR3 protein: CASSREAGANVLTF
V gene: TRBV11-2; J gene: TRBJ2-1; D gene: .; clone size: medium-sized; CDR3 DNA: TGTGCCAGCACCATCGGTGGGGGAGGTAAGAATGAGCAGTTCTTC; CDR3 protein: CASTIGGGGKNEQFF
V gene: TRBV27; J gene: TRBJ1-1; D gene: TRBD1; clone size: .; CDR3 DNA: TGTGCCAGCAGGGACAGGGCAAACACTGAAGCTTTCTTT; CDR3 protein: CASRDRANTEAFF
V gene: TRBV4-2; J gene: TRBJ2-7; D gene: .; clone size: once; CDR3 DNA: TGTGCCAGCAGCCAAGATTTCGCGAGCCGCGGCGAGCAGTACTTC; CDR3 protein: CASSQDFASRGEQYF
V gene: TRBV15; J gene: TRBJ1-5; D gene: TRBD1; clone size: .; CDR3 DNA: TGTGCCACCAGCAGTGACAGGGGGCACAATCAGCCCCAGCATTTT; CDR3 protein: CATSSDRGHNQPQHF
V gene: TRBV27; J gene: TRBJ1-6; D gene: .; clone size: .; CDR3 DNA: TGTGCCAGCAGGGTCGATGGGGCGAGATATAATTCACCCCTCCACTTT; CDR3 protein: CASRVDGARYNSPLHF
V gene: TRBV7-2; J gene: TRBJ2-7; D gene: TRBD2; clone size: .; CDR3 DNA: TGTGCCAGCAGCTCCGATGGGACTACCCCTGGTAGAGAGCAGTACTTC; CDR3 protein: CASSSDGTTPGREQYF